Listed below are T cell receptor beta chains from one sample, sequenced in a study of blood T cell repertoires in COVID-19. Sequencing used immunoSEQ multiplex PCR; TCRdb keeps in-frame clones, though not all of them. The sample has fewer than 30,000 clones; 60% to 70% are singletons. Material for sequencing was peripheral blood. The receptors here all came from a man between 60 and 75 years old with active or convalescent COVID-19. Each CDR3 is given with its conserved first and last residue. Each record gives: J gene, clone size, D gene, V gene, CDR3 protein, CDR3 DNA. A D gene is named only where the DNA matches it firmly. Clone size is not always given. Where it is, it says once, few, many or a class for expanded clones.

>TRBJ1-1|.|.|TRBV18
CASSPPRGWDTEAFF
TGTGCCAGCTCACCACCTCGGGGTTGGGATACTGAAGCTTTCTTT
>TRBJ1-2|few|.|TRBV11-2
CASSLESLSAGISNYGYTF
TGTGCCAGCAGCTTAGAATCATTGTCGGCGGGCATATCTAACTATGGCTACACCTTC
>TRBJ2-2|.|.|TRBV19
CASSKPVNTGELFF
TGTGCCAGTAGTAAGCCCGTGAACACCGGGGAGCTGTTTTTT
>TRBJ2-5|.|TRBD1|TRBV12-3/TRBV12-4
CATMGTGGETQYF
TGTGCCACCATGGGAACAGGGGGCGAGACCCAGTACTTC
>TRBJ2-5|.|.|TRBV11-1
CASSLGKERAQYF
TGTGCCAGCAGCTTAGGGAAAGAACGGGCCCAGTACTTC
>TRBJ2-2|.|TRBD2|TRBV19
CARTLAGWTGELFF
TGTGCCAGAACTCTAGCGGGGTGGACCGGGGAGCTGTTTTTT
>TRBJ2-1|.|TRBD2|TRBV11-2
CASRFGLAGGNEQFF
TGTGCCAGCAGATTCGGACTAGCGGGGGGTAATGAGCAGTTCTTC
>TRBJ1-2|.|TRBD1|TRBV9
CASSDRAGTAHGYTF
TGTGCCAGCAGCGACCGAGCCGGGACAGCGCATGGCTACACCTTC
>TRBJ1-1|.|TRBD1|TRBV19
CASTAGGRFGDTEAFF
TGTGCCAGTACTGCAGGGGGCAGGTTCGGAGACACTGAAGCTTTCTTT
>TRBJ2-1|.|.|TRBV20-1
CSAAFRNEQFF
TGCAGTGCTGCGTTTAGAAATGAGCAGTTCTTC
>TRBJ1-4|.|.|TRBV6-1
CASSDGGGAREKLFF
TGTGCCAGCAGTGATGGTGGGGGGGCTCGTGAAAAACTGTTTTTT
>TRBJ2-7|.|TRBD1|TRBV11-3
CASSLPRTGGESYEQYF
TGTGCCAGCAGCTTACCGCGGACAGGGGGCGAATCCTACGAGCAGTACTTC
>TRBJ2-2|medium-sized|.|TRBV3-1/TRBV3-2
CASSQFLGAGELFF
TGTGCCAGCAGCCAATTTCTCGGGGCCGGGGAGCTGTTTTTT
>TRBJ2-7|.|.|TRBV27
CASSFMSGAYEQYF
TGTGCCAGCAGTTTTATGAGCGGAGCCTACGAGCAGTACTTC
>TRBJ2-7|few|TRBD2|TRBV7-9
CASSETSGRSEQYF
TGTGCCAGCAGCGAAACTAGCGGGAGGAGCGAGCAGTACTTC
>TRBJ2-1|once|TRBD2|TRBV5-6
CASSFLGTSGYNEQFF
TGTGCCAGCAGCTTCTTAGGGACTAGCGGCTACAATGAGCAGTTCTTC
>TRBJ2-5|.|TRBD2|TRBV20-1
CSASRGAGGKETQYF
TGCAGTGCTAGTAGGGGAGCGGGGGGGAAAGAGACCCAGTACTTC
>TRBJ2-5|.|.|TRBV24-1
CATSDPTPEGETQYF
TGTGCCACCAGTGATCCGACCCCGGAGGGAGAGACCCAGTACTTC
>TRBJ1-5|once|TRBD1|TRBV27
CASSPQGLGNQPQHF
TGTGCCAGCAGCCCACAGGGGTTAGGCAATCAGCCCCAGCATTTT
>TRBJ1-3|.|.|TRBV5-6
CASSWGDLSGNTIYF
TGTGCCAGCAGCTGGGGGGATCTCTCTGGAAACACCATATATTTT
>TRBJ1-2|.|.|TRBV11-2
CASSLFDPTGGYTF
TGTGCCAGCAGCTTATTCGATCCAACGGGGGGCTACACCTTC
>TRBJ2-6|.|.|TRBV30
CAWRASSGANVLTF
TGTGCCTGGAGAGCTAGCTCTGGGGCCAACGTCCTGACTTTC
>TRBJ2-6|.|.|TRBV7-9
CASSSRVSVSGANVLTF
TGTGCCAGCAGCTCCCGAGTGTCGGTCTCTGGGGCCAACGTCCTGACTTTC
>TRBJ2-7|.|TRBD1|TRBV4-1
CASSQDQGATYEQYF
TGCGCCAGCAGCCAAGACCAGGGGGCGACCTACGAGCAGTACTTC
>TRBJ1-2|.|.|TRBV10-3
CASWTSGSAYGYTF
TGTGCCAGCTGGACATCCGGGTCGGCGTATGGCTACACCTTC
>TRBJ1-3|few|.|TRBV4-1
CASSQETVGGNTIYF
TGCGCCAGCAGCCAAGAGACAGTTGGGGGGAACACCATATATTTT
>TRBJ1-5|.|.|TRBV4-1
CASREPGSNQPQHF
TGCGCCAGCAGGGAACCGGGGAGCAATCAGCCCCAGCATTTT
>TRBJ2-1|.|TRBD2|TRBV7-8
CASSGILAGARFF
TGTGCCAGCAGCGGGATACTAGCGGGAGCGAGGTTCTTC
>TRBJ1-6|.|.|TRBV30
CAWTGSSVLHF
TGTGCCTGGACCGGGTCCTCAGTCCTCCACTTT